This TCR beta chain was identified during a study of T cells in Graves' hyperthyroidism and ophthalmopathy. Study as a whole: Peripheral blood was acquired at first diagnosis, ahead of any therapy whatsoever.

This clonotype was detected ten times or more. Subjects with ophthalmopathy showed a Clinical Activity Score no lower than 3, a NOSPECS grade no lower than 4, and a duration shorter than 3 months. The authors took PBMCs from over 8.5 ml fresh peripheral blood. RNA transcripts gave rise to amplified TCR beta CDR3 regions. A first-round RT-PCR of the TCR CDR3 used the HTBI primer set. TCRdb reprocessed the multiplex PCR reads with MiXCR, giving one entry per CDR3 protein. Counted here are hundreds of thousands of distinct CDR3 sequences, just under 20% occurring once; the ten biggest clones make up 40% to 50%. The sequence derives from a middle-aged man with Graves' ophthalmopathy. The sample comprised blood.

The CDR3 loop is CATTSGKLNEKLFF. Written as DNA, the CDR3 is TGTGCCACCACCTCGGGGAAGCTCAATGAAAAACTGTTTTTT. The chain uses TRBV11-2 and TRBJ1-4; D not resolved. This CDR3 contains 14 residues. Germline lookup yields CDR1 SGHAT and CDR2 FQNNGV. Trimming cost V 10 bases and J 5 bases, with 17 bases left between them.